This T cell receptor beta chain is drawn from a study of cytomegalovirus exposure and HLA in healthy donors listed by TCRdb under 2017. Concerning the study at large: According to a later analysis, the 120 or so validation repertoires were produced on the same platform as the roughly 700 repertoires of the first cohort. The study combined high-throughput TCR immunosequencing, statistical association of individual TCRs with disease status, and machine learning to predict cytomegalovirus infection status. Along with the roughly 700-subject first cohort, a separate validation cohort of over a hundred different subjects was used. The study was designed to test whether signatures of past pathogen exposure could be identified by cataloging public T cell receptors. General conclusions and limits of the study: The classifier was reported to diagnose cytomegalovirus status with high specificity and sensitivity in both the original cohort and the validation cohort. The authors suggested that the approach could potentially be extended to other disease states and immunological phenotypes. A later analysis had no HLA typing for the validation cohort, so co-occurrence there was scored across all 110 or so repertoires. Across donors, most TCR sequences were observed very rarely, whereas some public TCRs were present in many individuals. A few of the identified cytomegalovirus-associated TCR beta chains were confirmed in vitro to be specific for cytomegalovirus antigens. The study listed 150 to 200 TCR beta chains as associated with cytomegalovirus. Subsequent analysis determined that TCRs grouped into clusters in the first cohort also showed a tendency toward co-occurrence across the 120 or so validation repertoires, and about 93% of cluster scores exceeded 0.

This clone came up a few times. The antigen this receptor binds is unknown. There are no base qualities to consult, and no much larger clone falls within one base. Donors formed part of the validation cohort, which comprised over a hundred subjects and was distinct from the first cohort of 550 to 850 subjects. The library was generated by the immunoSEQ multiplex PCR assay. The paper's data handling went like this. A statistical classification framework was developed to diagnose cytomegalovirus status using the catalog of TCR beta chain sequences. In TCRdb, the immuneACCESS table is reduced to in-frame sequences with V and J assigned. These tables do not hold every clone; where another copy was compared, an unresolved V gene accounts for under half, and the others remain unexplained. That table gives V, J and clone size, and the DNA gave D and trimming. The sample contains 120,000 to 150,000 clones, approximately 84% of them found a single time. The top ten clones comprise approximately 1.5% of the sample.

Trimming takes 3 bases from V and 4 bases from J, and the germline ends sit 7 bases apart. Reading from cysteine to phenylalanine, the CDR3 counts 13 amino acids. This entry keeps only the CDR3 DNA: 39 bases, framed from base 1. The germline V gene (reference sequence) supplies CDR1 GTSNPN and CDR2 SVGIG. The sample comprised PBMCs. The TCR was taken from a woman between 25 and 40 years old in good health and CMV-seronegative. The sequence joins TRBV30 to TRBJ1-6; a tentative D match to TRBD1 spans 6 bases. The CDR3 region reads CAWRQGYNSPLHF. The DNA sequence is given as TGTGCCTGGAGACAGGGTTATAATTCACCCCTCCACTTT.